This T cell receptor beta chain was captured in a study of T cell repertoires in cytomegalovirus infection. Study as a whole: Both a matching HLA type and CMV infection were indicated by public TCR beta signatures.

This clonotype was observed at least ten times. What it binds is not known. TCRdb re-derived calls from the reads in MiXCR, one entry per CDR3 protein. Counted here are 250,000 to 300,000 distinct CDR3 sequences, under 25% occurring once; the ten biggest clones make up 15% to 20%. The specimen comprised cultured PBMCs, sampled from culture after CMV antigen stimulation. This receptor was identified in a human donor in good health (CMV status not recorded). Some clones in this sample may be carry-over from other donors' samples.

CDR3 amino acids: CASSLVLNRAGEKLFF. The CDR3 DNA is TGCGCCAGCAGCCTTGTCCTTAACAGGGCTGGCGAAAAACTGTTTTTT. J is TRBJ1-4 and V is TRBV4-1; weak D call: TRBD1 (6 bases). Germline V gene sequence: CDR1 MGHRA, CDR2 YSYEKL. CDR3 length: 16 amino acids. Trimming removed 4 bases at V and 8 bases at J, with 20 bases between.